The T cell receptor beta chain under discussion was sequenced for a study of blood T cell repertoires in COVID-19. V lost 5 bases to trimming and J lost 9 bases; unmatched junction nucleotides: 15. The CDR3 covers 16 residues. The germline V gene has CDR1 MNHNY and CDR2 SVGAGI (reference sequence). The protocol was immunoSEQ multiplex PCR, while the TCRdb copy is restricted to in-frame clones and leaves out a portion. The sample comprises about 130,000 clones, about 80% of which are singletons, and about 40% rests with the top ten. J is TRBJ2-1 and V is TRBV6-6; 8 nucleotides line up with TRBD2. This TCR was sampled from a man aged 40-49 years with active or convalescent COVID-19. The sequenced material came from peripheral blood. The CDR3 protein is CASSPRGGTVVCEQFF. The CDR3, as DNA: TGTGCCAGCAGTCCCCGGGGGGGGACGGTGGTTTGTGAGCAGTTCTTC.